What follows are 24 T cell receptor beta chains derived from one specimen sequenced in a study of blood T cells in healthy people across ages. The second PCR ran 7 to 11 cycles with a sample-barcoded 5' primer and J-beta primers. TCRdb re-derived calls from the 5' RACE reads in MiXCR, one entry per CDR3 protein. This sample has about 730,000 distinct CDR3 sequences, with more than 40% found just once. Source material: blood. These receptors were obtained from a woman between 55 and 75 years old in good health.

The V call is TRBV5-1, the J call TRBJ2-1; possible D gene TRBD1, 5 bases. V shed 0 bases and J shed 10 bases, with 17 bases lying between them. The germline gives CDR1 SGHRS, CDR2 YFSETQ. This CDR3 is 15 amino acids long. CDR3 in DNA: TGCGCCAGCAGCTTGGCGTCCTCCGCTAGGGGCGAGCAGTTCTTC. Translated: CASSLASSARGEQFF.

V is TRBV10-1 and J is TRBJ2-3; TRBD1 matches at 9 bases. The V segment lost 0 bases and the J segment 2 bases; nucleotides outside the gene matches: 9. The CDR3 runs to 18 residues. Germline V lookup: CDR1 WNHNN, CDR2 SYGVQD (reference sequence). CDR3 loop: CASSESIGDRAITDTQYF. The CDR3 DNA reads TGCGCCAGCAGTGAGTCTATAGGGGACAGGGCCATCACAGATACGCAGTATTTT.

This clonotype was recorded many times. CDR3 sequence: CASSQAALTTEAFF. The CDR3 DNA is TGTGCCAGCAGCCAGGCTGCTTTGACCACTGAAGCTTTCTTT. The rearrangement joins TRBV3-1 to TRBJ1-1; no definite D call. This CDR3 is built from 14 residues. V dropped 3 bases and J dropped 4 bases, with 12 bases sitting between them. The germline V gene encodes CDR1 LGHDT and CDR2 YNNKEL (reference sequence). Full variable domain (outside the CDR3, taken from reference TRBV3-1 and TRBJ1-1): DTAVSQTPKYLVTQMGNDKSIKCEQNLGHDTMYWYKQDSKKFLKIMFSYNNKELIINETVPNRFSPKSPDKAHLNLHINSLELGDSAVYFCASSQAALTTEAFFGQGTRLTVV.

This clonotype came up once. The chain employs TRBV10-3 and TRBJ2-7; the D gene is possibly TRBD1 (5 bases). The germline V and J ends were trimmed by 2 bases and 3 bases, with 23 bases remaining between them. The CDR3 length is 18 residues. The V gene's germline CDR1 is ENHRY and CDR2 SYGVKD. The chain's CDR3 is CAISETPDRRIPIYEQYF. For the CDR3, the DNA is TGTGCCATCAGTGAGACCCCCGACAGACGAATTCCAATCTACGAGCAGTACTTC.

The V gene is TRBV12-3 or TRBV12-4, the J gene TRBJ2-5; D remains unclear. V lost 3 bases, J lost 3 bases, and 11 bases lay in between. The CDR3 extends over 14 amino acids. The CDR3 is CASSFFGSEETQYF. The CDR3 bases are TGTGCCAGCAGTTTCTTCGGCAGTGAAGAGACCCAGTACTTC.

This clonotype was seen a few times. V usage is TRBV24-1 and J usage is TRBJ2-7; D is unclear. CDR3 length: 12 residues. V was pared by 2 bases and J by 4 bases, with 5 bases between. The germline V gene has CDR1 KGHDR and CDR2 SFDVKD. The CDR3 bases are TGTGCCACCAGTGATTGGGGTTACGAGCAGTACTTC. Translation gives CATSDWGYEQYF.

This clonotype was observed at least ten times. As DNA, the CDR3 is TGCAGTGCTAGGGACAGCCTGGATCAGCCCCAGCATTTT. This encodes CSARDSLDQPQHF. This chain connects TRBV20-1 to TRBJ1-5, with TRBD1 as a possible D gene (6 bases). Germline-derived CDR1 and CDR2 are DFQATT and SNEGSKA (reference sequence). The length of the CDR3 is 13 residues. Trimming took off 3 bases at V and 5 bases at J, with 11 bases between the two ends.

Comment on this clonotype: A much larger clone lies one base from this, so it may be a read error. This chain joins TRBV11-3 and TRBJ2-1; D perhaps matches TRBD2 (6 bases). Trimming took 4 bases from V and 6 from J, leaving 10 bases between them. The CDR3 length is 13 residues. Germline CDR1 reads SGHNT; CDR2 reads YENEEA. The CDR3 protein is CASSWGLSNEQFF. The CDR3 DNA follows: TGTGCCAGCAGCTGGGGACTCAGCAATGAGCAGTTCTTC.

The chain has TRBV20-1 and TRBJ2-7; D perhaps matches TRBD1 (5 bases). The end of the DNA fits TRBJ2-5 better, so the J call may be wrong. Germline CDR1 DFQATT, CDR2 SNEGSKA (reference sequence). This CDR3 is built from 11 residues. The CDR3 DNA reads as TGCAGTGCTACCAGGGAAGAGACCCAGTACTTC. It is translated as CSATREETQYF.

The chain joins TRBV29-1 to TRBJ2-1, with TRBD2 matching over 10 bases. Germline trimming cut 7 bases from V and 3 bases from J; bases unmatched to any gene: 6. In germline, CDR1 is SQVTM, CDR2 ANQGSEA. This CDR3 comprises 14 residues. The CDR3 loop reads CSAEGLADYNEQFF. The CDR3 bases are TGCAGCGCCGAAGGACTAGCGGACTACAATGAGCAGTTCTTC.

The sample holds a few counts of this clonotype. The gene calls are TRBV20-1 and TRBJ1-1; D perhaps matches TRBD1 (5 bases). CDR3 length equals 15 residues. V lost 0 bases to trimming and J lost 5 bases, with 16 bases between them. Per germline, CDR1 DFQATT and CDR2 SNEGSKA (reference sequence). The CDR3 DNA reads TGCAGTGCTAGAGATTATCGGGGGGGTGGGACTGAAGCTTTCTTT. Its translation is CSARDYRGGGTEAFF.

This sequence joins TRBV6-5 and TRBJ1-1, with D perhaps matching TRBD1 (5 bases). Germline V lookup: CDR1 MNHEY, CDR2 SVGAGI. CDR3 size: 11 residues. V lost 6 bases and J lost 8, with 10 bases in between. This CDR3 reads CASRAGGEAFF. In DNA form, the CDR3 reads TGTGCCAGCAGGGCCGGGGGGGAAGCTTTCTTT.

The chain uses TRBV27 and TRBJ2-3; 9 nucleotides align to TRBD1. Germline V gene lookup returns CDR1 MNHEY and CDR2 SMNVEV (reference sequence). Trimming took 6 bases from V and 1 from J; bases not matched to a gene: 2. The CDR3 is 14 residues long. The CDR3 DNA is TGTGCCAGCAGCTGGGACAGGGGCACAGATACGCAGTATTTT. The encoded protein is CASSWDRGTDTQYF.

This clonotype showed up just a few times. The germline gene is not matched at one end of the junction; a read error may be the cause. V usage is TRBV7-9 and J usage is TRBJ2-1; TRBD1 agrees at 7 bases. The CDR3 totals 14 residues. Germline CDR1 reads SEHNR; CDR2 reads FQNEAQ (reference sequence). CDR3: CASSPWQGENGQFF. The CDR3 DNA sequence: TGTGCCAGCAGCCCTTGGCAGGGGGAGAATGGGCAGTTCTTC.

The chain has TRBV7-2 and TRBJ2-3, with D tentatively TRBD2 (5 bases). The germline V gene encodes CDR1 SGHTA and CDR2 FQGNSA. The V gene lost 7 bases and the J gene lost 4 bases, with 15 bases spanning the gap. The CDR3 runs 14 residues. The CDR3 loop reads CASNPGAGSDTQYF. The DNA for the CDR3 is TGTGCCAGCAACCCTGGCGCGGGTTCAGATACGCAGTATTTT.

This clonotype was observed a few times. The rearrangement links TRBV20-1 to TRBJ2-7; D is possibly TRBD1 or TRBD2 (5 bases each). This CDR3 comprises 14 residues. Trimming pared 6 bases from V and 2 bases from J, leaving 17 bases between. Germline V gene sequence: CDR1 DFQATT, CDR2 SNEGSKA (reference sequence). CDR3 DNA sequence: TGCAGTGCAGGGGTTAGCGCTAATCCCTACGAGCAGTACTTC. Its translation: CSAGVSANPYEQYF.

This clonotype was observed a few times. V and J are TRBV9 and TRBJ2-3; a weak D match, TRBD2 (5 bases). This CDR3 spans 16 amino acids. V was trimmed by 4 bases and J by 5 bases, leaving 20 bases between them. CDR1 is SGDLS, CDR2 YYNGEE, per germline. Written as DNA, the CDR3 is TGTGCCAGCAGCAGAGGGCCCCTCCTTGAGGTAGATACGCAGTATTTT. Amino acid sequence: CASSRGPLLEVDTQYF.

This clonotype was found many times. Being one base from a much bigger clone, this may be a read error. The chain links TRBV7-2 to TRBJ2-7, with TRBD2 matching 7 bases. The V gene's germline CDR1 is SGHTA and CDR2 FQGNSA. This CDR3 has 14 residues. In DNA form, the CDR3 reads TGTGCCAGCAGCTTCCGGGGCGGGGGTTACGAACAGTACTTC. It encodes CASSFRGGGYEQYF. Filled out from reference TRBV7-2 and TRBJ2-7, the complete variable domain reads GAGVSQSPSNKVTEKGKDVELRCDPISGHTALYWYRQSLGQGLEFLIYFQGNSAPDKSGLPSDRFSAERTGGSVSTLTIQRTQQEDSAVYLCASSFRGGGYEQYFGPGTRLTVT.

The chain employs TRBV5-1 and TRBJ1-1; TRBD1 matches 12 bases. V was clipped by 4 bases and J by 4 bases; unmatched bases: 8. Germline loops: CDR1 SGHRS, CDR2 YFSETQ. The CDR3 runs 16 residues. CDR3 sequence reads: CASSRGTGGRGTEAFF. CDR3 DNA sequence: TGCGCCAGCAGCCGAGGGACAGGGGGCCGGGGCACTGAAGCTTTCTTT. Full variable domain (remainder filled in from reference TRBV5-1 and TRBJ1-1): KAGVTQTPRYLIKTRGQQVTLSCSPISGHRSVSWYQQTPGQGLQFLFEYFSETQRNKGNFPGRFSGRQFSNSRSEMNVSTLELGDSALYLCASSRGTGGRGTEAFFGQGTRLTVV.

This clonotype was counted between two and nine times. The V and J genes are TRBV5-6 and TRBJ1-2; unclear D gene. The germline CDR1 and CDR2 sequences are SGHDT and YYEEEE. V lost 4 bases and J lost 2, with 15 bases in between. This CDR3 contains 15 residues. CDR3 sequence (DNA): TGTGCCAGCAGCCAGACCGATCTCCCAAACTATGGCTACACCTTC. Translation: CASSQTDLPNYGYTF.

The V gene is TRBV6-2 or TRBV6-3, the J gene TRBJ2-3; TRBD1 matches at 10 bases. Looked up from germline, CDR1 is MNHEY and CDR2 is SVGEGT. This CDR3 is built from 20 residues. Trimming at V came to 0 bases and at J to 7 bases, leaving 19 bases not matched to a gene. The CDR3 region has the DNA TGTGCCAGCAGTTACTCCGGCGGGGGACAGGGGCCCTCATATGTTTATACGCAGTATTTT. The encoded protein is CASSYSGGGQGPSYVYTQYF.

This clonotype was seen just once. The CDR3 protein is CSAASGLAEETQYF. In nucleotides, the CDR3 is TGCAGTGCTGCCTCAGGACTAGCGGAAGAGACCCAGTACTTC. The V gene is TRBV20-1, the J gene TRBJ2-5; 10 bases align to TRBD2. With V trimmed by 5 bases and J by 3 bases, 6 bases remained unmatched. The CDR3 totals 14 residues. The germline V gene encodes CDR1 DFQATT and CDR2 SNEGSKA (reference sequence).

V gene TRBV7-2 combines with J gene TRBJ2-5, with 9 nucleotides matching TRBD2. CDR3 size: 15 residues. V gave up 2 bases and J gave up 2 bases; unmatched junction bases: 3. Germline-derived CDR1 and CDR2 are SGHTA and FQGNSA. The CDR3 nucleotides are TGTGCCAGCAGCTTACAGCGGGGGGTTCAAGAGACCCAGTACTTC. Protein sequence: CASSLQRGVQETQYF.

This clonotype was seen ten or more times. The chain has TRBV20-1 and TRBJ2-7; TRBD2 matches at 10 bases. V gave up 6 bases and J gave up 0 bases; unmatched junction bases: 8. Germline CDR1 is DFQATT and CDR2 is SNEGSKA (reference sequence). The CDR3 consists of 15 residues. The CDR3 DNA reads as TGCAGTGCCCCCAGGCTAGCGGGGGCCTCCTACGAGCAGTACTTC. It encodes CSAPRLAGASYEQYF.